This TCR beta chain was recorded in a study of T cell responses to AZD1222 COVID-19 vaccine. Overall study results and limits: The peak T cell response came first, and repertoires were sampled only after it. Donors in the cohort were predominantly white British and more often female, and clonal diversity was possibly underestimated.

In germline, CDR1 is KGHSH, CDR2 LQKENI. With V trimmed by 3 bases and J by 2 bases, 2 bases remained unmatched. The CDR3 loop spans 16 amino acids. Timing groups of about 4 and about 12 weeks for second doses were pooled. Measured with immunoSEQ multiplex PCR; TCRdb has only the in-frame clones, and not every one. The sample records under 170,000 clones, 92% being singletons. Note on this clone: Its antigen is currently unknown.

The genes are TRBV18 and TRBJ2-3; 13 bases line up with TRBD2. Sequencing was performed on peripheral blood, taken 28 days after the second AZD1222 dose. This TCR derives from an adult who received the AZD1222 COVID-19 vaccine. CDR3 loop: CASSPGLAGFTDTQYF. DNA for the CDR3: TGTGCCAGCTCACCGGGACTAGCGGGATTCACAGATACGCAGTATTTT.